What follows are 28 T cell receptor beta chains derived from one specimen sequenced in a study of blood T cell repertoires in COVID-19. Profiled with immunoSEQ multiplex PCR; TCRdb holds only in-frame clones, not every one. The table records 130,000 to 150,000 clones, around 80% of them present only once. The sequenced sample consisted of peripheral blood. These receptors were obtained from a man aged 65 to 79 who had recovered from COVID-19.

This chain uses TRBV30 with TRBJ1-5; 7 bases are a match to TRBD1. Germline CDR1 GTSNPN, CDR2 SVGIG (reference sequence). This CDR3 comprises 16 residues. V lost 2 bases to trimming and J lost 1 base; unmatched junction nucleotides: 8. CDR3 DNA: TGTGCCTGGAGTATGGGGACAGCTCTAAGCAATCAGCCCCAGCATTTT. Protein sequence: CAWSMGTALSNQPQHF.

The CDR3 spells CASKEQGGTNYGYTF. In DNA, the CDR3 is TGTGCCAGCAAGGAACAGGGGGGTACTAACTATGGCTACACCTTC. V and J are TRBV6-5 and TRBJ1-2, with TRBD1 matching 8 bases. The V and J ends lost 7 bases and 0 bases, in that order; junction bases with no gene match: 7. This CDR3 has 15 amino acids. Germline V gene sequence: CDR1 MNHEY, CDR2 SVGAGI.

The V and J genes are TRBV3-1 (or the pseudogene TRBV3-2) and TRBJ2-7; 8 bases line up with TRBD1. Germline CDR1 LGHDT, CDR2 YNNKEL (reference sequence). The CDR3 has 15 residues. Trimming cost V 4 bases and J 3 bases; bases outside gene matches: 8. CDR3 in DNA: TGTGCCAGCAGCCCCCATGACAGGGGACGCTACGAGCAGTACTTC. Translated: CASSPHDRGRYEQYF.

CDR3 amino acids: CASSQDLVTSQPQHF. Here the CDR3 DNA reads TGCGCCAGCAGCCAAGATCTAGTGACTTCCCAGCCCCAGCATTTT. V is TRBV4-3 and J is TRBJ1-5; D is ambiguous. This CDR3 spans 15 amino acids. The V and J ends lost 0 bases and 7 bases respectively, with 13 bases between them. CDR1 and CDR2 from the germline V gene are LGHNA and YSLEER.

The V gene is TRBV9, the J gene TRBJ2-3; 10 positions agree with TRBD2. The CDR3 spans 19 residues. Germline loops: CDR1 SGDLS, CDR2 YYNGEE. Trimming cost V 0 bases and J 5 bases; bases outside gene matches: 15. CDR3 sequence: CASSVGLAGDLSLRDTQYF. CDR3 DNA: TGTGCCAGCAGCGTAGGGCTAGCGGGAGACCTAAGTTTGAGAGATACGCAGTATTTT. Together with reference TRBV9 and TRBJ2-3, the CDR3 gives the full variable domain: DSGVTQTPKHLITATGQRVTLRCSPRSGDLSVYWYQQSLDQGLQFLIQYYNGEERAKGNILERFSAQQFPDLHSELNLSSLELGDSALYFCASSVGLAGDLSLRDTQYFGPGTRLTVL.

This chain links TRBV10-3 with TRBJ2-5; D may be TRBD2 (6 bases). The CDR3 has 11 amino acids. CDR1 is ENHRY and CDR2 is SYGVKD in the germline V gene. The ends were cut back, 8 bases at V and 7 bases at J, with 11 bases in the middle. The CDR3 loop reads CAIQSGGTQYF. The CDR3 DNA sequence: TGTGCCATCCAATCCGGGGGGACCCAGTACTTC.

This chain joins TRBV11-2 and TRBJ2-1; 8 bases fit TRBD2. V dropped 5 bases and J dropped 16; count of bases not matched to a gene: 16. The CDR3 is made up of 14 amino acids. Looked up from germline, CDR1 is SGHAT and CDR2 is FQNNGV. The CDR3 reads CASSLLPAGGWVFF. DNA for the CDR3: TGTGCCAGCAGCCTCCTTCCCGCGGGAGGTTGGGTTTTCTTC.

V gene TRBV4-1 combines with J gene TRBJ2-5; TRBD2 aligns across 11 bases. Germline CDR1 reads MGHRA; CDR2 reads YSYEKL. The CDR3 is 17 amino acids. With 3 bases clipped from V and 6 bases from J, the junction kept 12 bases outside the gene matches. The CDR3: CASSQRGLAGGPKTQYF. The CDR3 DNA is TGCGCCAGCAGCCAGAGGGGGCTAGCGGGAGGCCCCAAGACCCAGTACTTC.

The chain combines TRBV2 with TRBJ2-2, with 8 bases fitting TRBD1. CDR1 is SNHLY, CDR2 FYNNEI, per germline. The CDR3 has 15 residues. The V and J ends lost 5 bases and 2 bases, in that order; junction bases with no gene match: 4. CDR3 coding DNA: TGTGCCAGCAGTCCTGGGACAGGAAACACCGGGGAGCTGTTTTTT. This gives the protein CASSPGTGNTGELFF. The whole variable domain, remainder taken from reference TRBV2 and TRBJ2-2, is EPEVTQTPSHQVTQMGQEVILRCVPISNHLYFYWYRQILGQKVEFLVSFYNNEISEKSEIFDDQFSVERPDGSNFTLKIRSTKLEDSAMYFCASSPGTGNTGELFFGEGSRLTVL.

As DNA, the CDR3 is TGCGCCAGCAGCCGGACACCCGTCCTGGGGTCCGAGACCCAGTACTTC. This encodes CASSRTPVLGSETQYF. The genes are TRBV5-1 and TRBJ2-5, with a tentative D call TRBD1 (5 bases). The CDR3 is made up of 16 amino acids. Deletions cut 4 bases from V and 5 bases from J, with 21 bases between. Germline V gene data show CDR1 as SGHRS and CDR2 as YFSETQ.

The gene calls are TRBV6-4 and TRBJ1-1; 7 bases align to TRBD1. There are 19 residues in the CDR3. J was trimmed by 0 bases and V by 0 bases; bases with no gene match: 13. The germline gives CDR1 MRHNA, CDR2 SNTAGT. The CDR3: CASSDSEIRQGPLNTEAFF. In nucleotides, the CDR3 is TGTGCCAGCAGTGACTCCGAGATCCGACAGGGCCCCTTGAACACTGAAGCTTTCTTT.

This sequence joins TRBV18 and TRBJ2-3; TRBD1 agrees at 8 bases. Trimming cost V 4 bases and J 0 bases; bases outside gene matches: 3. Germline V CDR1 and CDR2: KGHSH, LQKENI. The CDR3 is 15 residues long. The CDR3 region is CASSLQGASTDTQYF. The CDR3 region has the DNA TGTGCCAGCTCACTTCAGGGGGCGAGCACAGATACGCAGTATTTT.

The gene calls are TRBV5-1 and TRBJ2-3; a weak D match, TRBD1 (6 bases). Germline V gene sequence: CDR1 SGHRS, CDR2 YFSETQ. The CDR3 length is 15 residues. The V end lost 0 bases, the J end lost 1 base, and 9 bases lay between the germline ends. The CDR3 is CASSLGGGGTDTQYF. The DNA of the CDR3 is TGCGCCAGCAGCTTGGGAGGGGGAGGCACAGATACGCAGTATTTT.

The chain couples TRBV29-1 to TRBJ2-5; D might be TRBD2 (6 bases). The CDR3 is 12 residues long. The V end lost 2 bases, the J end lost 5 bases, and 9 bases lay between the germline ends. Looked up from germline, CDR1 is SQVTM and CDR2 is ANQGSEA. The CDR3 DNA follows: TGCAGCGTTGAATTAGCGGTGGAGACCCAGTACTTC. It is translated as CSVELAVETQYF.

The chain couples TRBV11-2 to TRBJ2-1; TRBD2 matches at 10 bases. Germline CDR1 and CDR2: SGHAT and FQNNGV. The V segment lost 1 base and the J segment 11 bases; nucleotides outside the gene matches: 5. The CDR3 covers 14 residues. The CDR3: CASSLGAGGPQQFF. CDR3 DNA: TGTGCCAGCAGCTTAGGAGCGGGAGGGCCTCAGCAGTTCTTC.

V gene TRBV4-3 combines with J gene TRBJ1-2, with D maybe TRBD1 (5 bases). V lost 0 bases to trimming and J lost 8 bases, with 16 bases between them. The CDR3 covers 15 residues. CDR1 and CDR2 (germline): LGHNA, YSLEER. In DNA, the CDR3 is TGCGCCAGCAGCCAAGATCAAACCCGGCAGGGAGGCTACACCTTC. It codes for CASSQDQTRQGGYTF.

This clone was detected only a few times. The chain joins TRBV3-1 (or the pseudogene TRBV3-2) to TRBJ2-7; D is unclear. The V gene lost 3 bases and the J gene lost 7 bases, with 7 bases spanning the gap. CDR3 length: 11 amino acids. Germline CDR1 is LGHDT and CDR2 is YNNKEL (reference sequence). CDR3 DNA: TGTGCCAGCAGCCAGGCAATGGAGCAGTACTTC. Protein sequence: CASSQAMEQYF.

The CDR3 loop reads CASSFTWLNTGELFF. CDR3 DNA sequence: TGTGCCAGCAGCTTTACGTGGCTGAACACCGGGGAGCTGTTTTTT. The chain combines TRBV7-8 with TRBJ2-2; D ambiguous. The germline V and J ends were trimmed by 3 bases and 1 base, with 9 bases remaining between them. This CDR3 is built from 15 residues. Per the germline V gene, CDR1 is SGHVS and CDR2 is FQNEAQ.

The rearrangement joins TRBV2 to TRBJ2-1, with TRBD1 identical over 9 bases. V lost 6 bases to trimming and J lost 1 base; unmatched junction nucleotides: 4. The germline CDR1 and CDR2 sequences are SNHLY and FYNNEI. The length of the CDR3 is 15 residues. The DNA of the CDR3 is TGTGCCAGCAGCGAACAGGGGGCGTCCTACAATGAGCAGTTCTTC. Translating it yields CASSEQGASYNEQFF.

V and J are TRBV7-8 and TRBJ2-7; 7 bases agree with TRBD1. This CDR3 has 13 amino acids. CDR1 is SGHVS and CDR2 is FQNEAQ in the germline V gene. Trimming cost V 5 bases and J 6 bases; bases outside gene matches: 7. This chain's CDR3 is CASSVDRNGEQYF. DNA for the CDR3: TGTGCCAGCAGCGTGGACAGGAACGGCGAGCAGTACTTC.

The chain employs TRBV19 and TRBJ1-1, with TRBD1 matching over 9 bases. The CDR3 spans 14 residues. With V trimmed by 5 bases and J by 2 bases, 3 bases remained unmatched. Per the germline V gene, CDR1 is LNHDA and CDR2 is SQIVND (reference sequence). CDR3 DNA: TGTGCCAGTAGTGCGGACAGGGGAAACACTGAAGCTTTCTTT. This encodes CASSADRGNTEAFF.

CDR3 loop: CASSARDSYNEQFF. CDR3 sequence (DNA): TGTGCCAGCAGCGCCCGGGACAGCTACAATGAGCAGTTCTTC. The gene calls are TRBV7-2 and TRBJ2-1, with 7 bases fitting TRBD1. The CDR3 contains 14 residues. Trimming took 5 bases from V and 3 from J; bases not matched to a gene: 4. Germline assignment: CDR1 SGHTA and CDR2 FQGNSA.

The rearrangement links TRBV7-9 to TRBJ1-4; no clear D gene. The V gene's germline CDR1 is SEHNR and CDR2 FQNEAQ (reference sequence). The length of the CDR3 is 17 residues. V was clipped by 5 bases and J by 0 bases, with 16 bases between them. CDR3 bases: TGTGCCAGCAGCAGGCGGGGTACCGATCCAACTAATGAAAAACTGTTTTTT. Its translation: CASSRRGTDPTNEKLFF.

The chain links TRBV11-2 to TRBJ1-1; unclear D gene. The CDR3 sequence is 14 residues long. Deletions cut 3 bases from V and 5 bases from J, with 13 bases between. CDR1 SGHAT and CDR2 FQNNGV come from the germline V gene. In nucleotides, the CDR3 is TGTGCCAGCAGCTTGATATCGGGAAAGACTGAAGCTTTCTTT. It encodes CASSLISGKTEAFF.

This chain connects TRBV5-1 to TRBJ2-7; TRBD1 matches 9 bases. J lost 4 bases, V lost 4 bases, and 15 bases had no gene match. CDR3 length: 17 amino acids. The germline V gene has CDR1 SGHRS and CDR2 YFSETQ. As DNA, the CDR3 is TGCGCCAGCAGCGAGGGACCGGGACAGGGCGTTCCGTACGAGCAGTACTTC. It translates to CASSEGPGQGVPYEQYF.

This chain joins TRBV9 and TRBJ2-7, with D possibly TRBD2 on 5 matching bases. Trimming shortened V by 0 bases and J by 2 bases, and 9 bases separated the two germline ends. CDR3 length equals 14 residues. From germline, CDR1 is SGDLS and CDR2 YYNGEE. The CDR3 here is CASSVEAEAYEQYF. CDR3 in DNA: TGTGCCAGCAGCGTAGAAGCGGAGGCCTACGAGCAGTACTTC.

This clone occurred once. This chain links TRBV4-1 with TRBJ1-6, with D perhaps TRBD1 (5 bases). The V gene lost 0 bases and the J gene lost 5 bases, with 11 bases spanning the gap. CDR1 MGHRA and CDR2 YSYEKL come from the germline V gene. This CDR3 is 16 amino acids long. The CDR3 sequence is CASSQEQARDNSPLHF. CDR3 coding DNA: TGCGCCAGCAGCCAAGAACAGGCTCGGGATAATTCACCCCTCCACTTT.

The chain is built from TRBV10-3 and TRBJ1-1; 11 bases map to TRBD1. In germline, CDR1 is ENHRY, CDR2 SYGVKD. Trimming at V came to 0 bases and at J to 5 bases, leaving 2 bases not matched to a gene. The CDR3 loop spans 15 amino acids. The CDR3 reads CAISESGQGETEAFF. The CDR3 DNA reads TGTGCCATCAGTGAGTCGGGACAGGGGGAGACTGAAGCTTTCTTT.